This paragraph reports one T cell receptor (beta chain). Germline values: CDR1 SGDLS, CDR2 YYNGEE. The CDR3 spans 16 residues. V lost 3 bases and J lost 5, with 20 bases in between. The data stem from a study of control samples from healthy donors and cancer patients. Sequencing was performed with immunoSEQ multiplex PCR; in TCRdb, only in-frame clones are kept and a portion is missing. The sample includes about 170,000 clones, about 90% of them seen just once. This TCR was recovered from a man aged 30 to 39 in good health. V usage is TRBV9 and J usage is TRBJ2-5; tentative D call: TRBD1 (6 bases). Sample: blood. This CDR3 reads CASSGKTGAQGETQYF. CDR3 sequence (DNA): TGTGCCAGCAGCGGAAAAACCGGGGCCCAGGGGGAGACCCAGTACTTC. Combining the CDR3 with reference TRBV9 and TRBJ2-5 gives the whole variable domain DSGVTQTPKHLITATGQRVTLRCSPRSGDLSVYWYQQSLDQGLQFLIQYYNGEERAKGNILERFSAQQFPDLHSELNLSSLELGDSALYFCASSGKTGAQGETQYFGPGTRLLVL.